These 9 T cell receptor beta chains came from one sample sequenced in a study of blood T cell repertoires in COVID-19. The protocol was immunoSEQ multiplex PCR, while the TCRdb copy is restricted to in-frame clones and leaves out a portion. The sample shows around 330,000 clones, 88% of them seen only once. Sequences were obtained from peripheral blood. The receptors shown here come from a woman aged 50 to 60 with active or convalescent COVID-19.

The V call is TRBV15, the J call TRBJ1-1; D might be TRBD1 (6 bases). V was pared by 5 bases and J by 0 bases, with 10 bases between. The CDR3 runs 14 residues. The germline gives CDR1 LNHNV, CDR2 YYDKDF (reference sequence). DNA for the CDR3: TGTGCCACCAGCCCGGGACAACTGAACACTGAAGCTTTCTTT. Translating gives CATSPGQLNTEAFF.

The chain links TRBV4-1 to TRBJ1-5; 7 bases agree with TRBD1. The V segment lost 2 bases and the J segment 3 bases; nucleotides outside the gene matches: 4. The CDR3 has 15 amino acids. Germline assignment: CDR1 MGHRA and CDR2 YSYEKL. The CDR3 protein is CASSQTGADNQPQHF. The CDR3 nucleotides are TGCGCCAGCAGCCAAACAGGGGCGGACAATCAGCCCCAGCATTTT.

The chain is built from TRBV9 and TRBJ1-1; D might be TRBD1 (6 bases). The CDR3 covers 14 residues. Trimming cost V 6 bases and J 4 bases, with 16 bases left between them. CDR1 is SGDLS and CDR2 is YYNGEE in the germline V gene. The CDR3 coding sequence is TGTGCCAGCACATCGGGTGAAGGGGGCACTGAAGCTTTCTTT. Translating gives CASTSGEGGTEAFF.

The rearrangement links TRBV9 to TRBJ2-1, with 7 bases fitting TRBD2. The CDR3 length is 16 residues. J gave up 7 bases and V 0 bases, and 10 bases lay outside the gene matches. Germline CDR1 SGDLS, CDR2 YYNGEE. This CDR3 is CASSVAGGRSRNEQFF. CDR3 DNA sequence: TGTGCCAGCAGCGTAGCAGGCGGGAGATCCCGTAATGAGCAGTTCTTC.

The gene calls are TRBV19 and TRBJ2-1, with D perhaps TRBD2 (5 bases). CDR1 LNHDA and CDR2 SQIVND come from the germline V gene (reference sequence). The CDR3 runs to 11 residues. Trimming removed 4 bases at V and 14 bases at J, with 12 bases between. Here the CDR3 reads CASSTLDSKFF. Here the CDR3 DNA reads TGTGCCAGTAGTACTTTGGACTCGAAGTTCTTC.

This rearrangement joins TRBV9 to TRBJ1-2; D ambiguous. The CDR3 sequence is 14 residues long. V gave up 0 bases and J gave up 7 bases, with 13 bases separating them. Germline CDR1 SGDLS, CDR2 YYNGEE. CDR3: CASSVGGSTSGYTF. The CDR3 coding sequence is TGTGCCAGCAGCGTAGGAGGCAGTACAAGTGGCTACACCTTC.

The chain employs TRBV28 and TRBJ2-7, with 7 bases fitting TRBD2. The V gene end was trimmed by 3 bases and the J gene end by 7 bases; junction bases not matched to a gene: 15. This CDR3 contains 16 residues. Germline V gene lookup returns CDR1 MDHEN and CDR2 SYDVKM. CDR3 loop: CASSFGRGGRPTEQYF. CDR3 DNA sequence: TGTGCCAGCAGTTTTGGTCGCGGGGGAAGACCTACGGAGCAGTACTTC. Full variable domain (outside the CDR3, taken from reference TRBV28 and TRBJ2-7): DVKVTQSSRYLVKRTGEKVFLECVQDMDHENMFWYRQDPGLGLRLIYFSYDVKMKEKGDIPEGYSVSREKKERFSLILESASTNQTSMYLCASSFGRGGRPTEQYFGPGTRLTVT.

The CDR3 protein is CASSLEGSANYGYTF. The CDR3, as DNA: TGCGCCAGCAGCTTGGAGGGGTCCGCTAACTATGGCTACACCTTC. This chain joins TRBV5-1 and TRBJ1-2; D perhaps matches TRBD1 (5 bases). The V end lost 0 bases, the J end lost 0 bases, and 9 bases lay between the germline ends. CDR3 length: 15 residues. Germline V lookup: CDR1 SGHRS, CDR2 YFSETQ. Full variable domain (outside the CDR3, taken from reference TRBV5-1 and TRBJ1-2): KAGVTQTPRYLIKTRGQQVTLSCSPISGHRSVSWYQQTPGQGLQFLFEYFSETQRNKGNFPGRFSGRQFSNSRSEMNVSTLELGDSALYLCASSLEGSANYGYTFGSGTRLTVV.

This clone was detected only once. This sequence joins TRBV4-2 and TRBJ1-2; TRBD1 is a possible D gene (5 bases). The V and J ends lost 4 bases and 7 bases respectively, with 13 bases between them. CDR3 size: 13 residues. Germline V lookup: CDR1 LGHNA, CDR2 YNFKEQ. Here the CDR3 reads CASSPGRGGGYTF. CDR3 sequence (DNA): TGTGCCAGCAGCCCCGGTAGGGGTGGTGGCTACACCTTC.